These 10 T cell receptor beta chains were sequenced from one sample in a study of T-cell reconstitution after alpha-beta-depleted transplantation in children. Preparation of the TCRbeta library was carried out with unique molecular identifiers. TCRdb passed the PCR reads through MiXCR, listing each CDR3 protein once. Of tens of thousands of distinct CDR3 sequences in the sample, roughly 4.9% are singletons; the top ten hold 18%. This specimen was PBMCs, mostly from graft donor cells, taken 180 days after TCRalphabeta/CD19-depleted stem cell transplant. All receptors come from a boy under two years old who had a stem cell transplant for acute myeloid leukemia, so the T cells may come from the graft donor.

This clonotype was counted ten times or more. The CDR3 loop reads CASSSSSGTSIGEQYV. CDR3 sequence (DNA): TGTGCCAGCAGCTCATCCTCCGGGACTAGCATAGGGGAGCAGTACGTC. This chain links TRBV7-9 with TRBJ2-7, with 9 bases that match TRBD2. The CDR3 is 16 residues long. Germline V gene lookup returns CDR1 SEHNR and CDR2 FQNEAQ (reference sequence). V trimming: 4 bases; J trimming: 7 bases; junction bases outside the gene matches: 14.

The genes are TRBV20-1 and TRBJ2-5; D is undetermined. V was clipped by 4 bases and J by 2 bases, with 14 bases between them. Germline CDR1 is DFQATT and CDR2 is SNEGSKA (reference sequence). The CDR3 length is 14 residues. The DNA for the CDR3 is TGCAGTGCTATTCCGGCTCTGCCACAAGAGACCCAGTACTTC. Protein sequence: CSAIPALPQETQYF.

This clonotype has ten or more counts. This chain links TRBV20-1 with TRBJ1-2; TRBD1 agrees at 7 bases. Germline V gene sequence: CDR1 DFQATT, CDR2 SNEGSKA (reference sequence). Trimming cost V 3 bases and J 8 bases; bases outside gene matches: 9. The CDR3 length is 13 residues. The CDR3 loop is CSASTTGLYGYTF. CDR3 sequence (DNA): TGCAGTGCTAGCACGACAGGGTTGTACGGCTACACCTTC.

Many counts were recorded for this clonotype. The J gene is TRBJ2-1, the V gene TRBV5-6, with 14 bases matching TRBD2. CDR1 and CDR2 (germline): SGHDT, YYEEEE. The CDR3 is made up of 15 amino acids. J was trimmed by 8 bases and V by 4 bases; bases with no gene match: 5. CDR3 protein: CASSAGLAGVDEQFF. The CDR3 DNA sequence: TGTGCCAGCAGCGCGGGACTAGCGGGGGTGGATGAGCAGTTCTTC.

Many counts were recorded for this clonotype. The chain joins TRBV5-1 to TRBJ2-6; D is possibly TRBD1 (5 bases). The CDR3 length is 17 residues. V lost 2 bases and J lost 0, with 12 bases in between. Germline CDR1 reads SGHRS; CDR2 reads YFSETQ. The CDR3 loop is CASSLQVTISGANVLTF. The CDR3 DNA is TGCGCCAGCAGCTTACAGGTTACCATCTCTGGGGCCAACGTCCTGACTTTC.

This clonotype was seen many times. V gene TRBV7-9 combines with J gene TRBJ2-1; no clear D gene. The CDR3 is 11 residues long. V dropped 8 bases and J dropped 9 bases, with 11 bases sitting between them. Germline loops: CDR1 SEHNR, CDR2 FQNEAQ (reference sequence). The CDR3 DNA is TGTGCCAGCGTTCAAGGTAGTGAGCAGTTCTTC. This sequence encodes CASVQGSEQFF.

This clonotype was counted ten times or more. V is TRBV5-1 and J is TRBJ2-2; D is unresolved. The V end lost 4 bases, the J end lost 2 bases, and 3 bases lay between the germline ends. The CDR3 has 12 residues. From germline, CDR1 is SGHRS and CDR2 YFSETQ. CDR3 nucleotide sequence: TGCGCCAGCAGCACTAACACCGGGGAGCTGTTTTTT. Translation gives CASSTNTGELFF.

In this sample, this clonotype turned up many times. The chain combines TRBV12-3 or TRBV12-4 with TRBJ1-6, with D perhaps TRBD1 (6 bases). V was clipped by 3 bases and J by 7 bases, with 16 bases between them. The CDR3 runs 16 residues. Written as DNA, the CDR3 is TGTGCCAGCAGTTTTTCACCAGGGGTCGGAAATTCACCCCTCCACTTT. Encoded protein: CASSFSPGVGNSPLHF.

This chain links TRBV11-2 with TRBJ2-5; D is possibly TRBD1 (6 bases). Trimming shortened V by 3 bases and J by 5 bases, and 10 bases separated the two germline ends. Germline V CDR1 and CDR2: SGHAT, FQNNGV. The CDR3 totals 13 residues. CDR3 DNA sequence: TGTGCCAGCAGCTTCTGGGGGCTGGAGACCCAGTACTTC. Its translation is CASSFWGLETQYF.

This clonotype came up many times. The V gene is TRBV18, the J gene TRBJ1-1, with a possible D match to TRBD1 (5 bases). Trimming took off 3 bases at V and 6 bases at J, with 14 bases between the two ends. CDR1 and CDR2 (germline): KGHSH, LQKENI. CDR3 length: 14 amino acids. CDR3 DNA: TGTGCCAGCTCACCGACGGGGGGGGGACCTGAAGCTTTCTTT. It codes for CASSPTGGGPEAFF.